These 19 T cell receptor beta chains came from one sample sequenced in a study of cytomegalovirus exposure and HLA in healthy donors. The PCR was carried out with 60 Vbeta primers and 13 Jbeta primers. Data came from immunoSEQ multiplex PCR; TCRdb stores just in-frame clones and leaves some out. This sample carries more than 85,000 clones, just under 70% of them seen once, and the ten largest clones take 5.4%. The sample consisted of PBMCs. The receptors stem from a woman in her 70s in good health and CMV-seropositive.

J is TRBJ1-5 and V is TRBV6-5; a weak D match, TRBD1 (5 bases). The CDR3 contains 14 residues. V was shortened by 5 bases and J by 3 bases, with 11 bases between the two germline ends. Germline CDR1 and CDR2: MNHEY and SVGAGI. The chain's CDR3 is CASSGGLPNQPQHF. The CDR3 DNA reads TGTGCCAGCAGTGGGGGACTACCCAATCAGCCCCAGCATTTT.

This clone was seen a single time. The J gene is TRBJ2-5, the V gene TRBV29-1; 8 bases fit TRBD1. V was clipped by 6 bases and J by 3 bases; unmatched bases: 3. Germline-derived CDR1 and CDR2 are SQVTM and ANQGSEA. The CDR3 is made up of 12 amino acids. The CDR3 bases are TGCAGCGTCCCGACAGGGGAAGAGACCCAGTACTTC. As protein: CSVPTGEETQYF.

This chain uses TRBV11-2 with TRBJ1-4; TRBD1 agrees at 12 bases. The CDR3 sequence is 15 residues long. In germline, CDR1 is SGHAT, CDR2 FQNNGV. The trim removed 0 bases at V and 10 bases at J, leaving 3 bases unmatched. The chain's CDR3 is CASSLEGTGGGKLFF. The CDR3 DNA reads TGTGCCAGCAGCTTAGAGGGGACAGGGGGCGGAAAACTGTTTTTT.

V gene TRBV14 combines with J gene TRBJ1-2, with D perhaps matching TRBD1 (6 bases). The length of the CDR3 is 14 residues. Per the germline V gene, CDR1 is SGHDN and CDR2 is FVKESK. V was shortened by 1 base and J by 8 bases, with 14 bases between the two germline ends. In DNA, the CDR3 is TGTGCCAGCAGCCAAGGTGGGGGCGCCGACGGCTACACCTTC. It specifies CASSQGGGADGYTF. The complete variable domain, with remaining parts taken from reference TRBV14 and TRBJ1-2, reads EAGVTQFPSHSVIEKGQTVTLRCDPISGHDNLYWYRRVMGKEIKFLLHFVKESKQDESGMPNNRFLAERTGGTYSTLKVQPAELEDSGVYFCASSQGGGADGYTFGSGTRLTVV.

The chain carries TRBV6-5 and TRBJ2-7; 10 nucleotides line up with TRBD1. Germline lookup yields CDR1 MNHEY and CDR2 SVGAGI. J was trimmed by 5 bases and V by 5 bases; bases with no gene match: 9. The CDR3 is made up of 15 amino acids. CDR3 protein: CASSVPGTGANEQYF. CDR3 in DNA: TGTGCCAGCAGTGTCCCCGGGACAGGGGCCAACGAGCAGTACTTC.

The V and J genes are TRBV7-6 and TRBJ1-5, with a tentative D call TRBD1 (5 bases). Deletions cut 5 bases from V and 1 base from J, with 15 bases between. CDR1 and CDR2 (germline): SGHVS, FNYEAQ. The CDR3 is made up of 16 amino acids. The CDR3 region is CASSPIGGYSNQPQHF. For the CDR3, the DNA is TGTGCCAGCAGCCCCATCGGGGGGTACAGCAATCAGCCCCAGCATTTT.

This CDR3 is CASSQVLVGPGGYTF. Written as DNA, the CDR3 is TGCGCCAGCAGCCAAGTGTTAGTGGGCCCTGGAGGCTACACCTTC. The chain joins TRBV4-1 to TRBJ1-2; D gene uncertain. V dropped 1 base and J dropped 8 bases, with 17 bases sitting between them. The CDR3 spans 15 residues. Germline assignment: CDR1 MGHRA and CDR2 YSYEKL.

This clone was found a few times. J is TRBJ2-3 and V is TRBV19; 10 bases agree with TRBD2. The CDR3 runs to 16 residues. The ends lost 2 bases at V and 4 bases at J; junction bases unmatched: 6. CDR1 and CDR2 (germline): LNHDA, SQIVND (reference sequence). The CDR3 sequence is CASSIMASGGPDTQYF. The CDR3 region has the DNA TGTGCCAGTAGTATAATGGCTAGCGGGGGACCAGATACGCAGTATTTT.

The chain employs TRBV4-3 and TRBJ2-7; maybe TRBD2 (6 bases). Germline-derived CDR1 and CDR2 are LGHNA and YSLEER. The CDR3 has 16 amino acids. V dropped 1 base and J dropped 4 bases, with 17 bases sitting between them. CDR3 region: CASSQGYTSIGYEQYF. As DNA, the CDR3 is TGCGCCAGCAGCCAAGGTTATACTAGCATCGGGTACGAGCAGTACTTC.

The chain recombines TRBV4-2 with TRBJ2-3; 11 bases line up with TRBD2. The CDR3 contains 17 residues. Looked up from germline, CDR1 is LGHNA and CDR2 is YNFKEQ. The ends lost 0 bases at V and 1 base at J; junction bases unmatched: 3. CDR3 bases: TGTGCCAGCAGCCAAGAAAATAGCGGGGGGGGCACAGATACGCAGTATTTT. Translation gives CASSQENSGGGTDTQYF.

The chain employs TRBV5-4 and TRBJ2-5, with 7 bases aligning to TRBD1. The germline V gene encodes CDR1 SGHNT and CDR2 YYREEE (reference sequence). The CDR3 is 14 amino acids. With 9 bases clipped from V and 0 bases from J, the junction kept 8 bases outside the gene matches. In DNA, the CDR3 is TGTGCCACCGCCAGGGGGACGTACCAAGAGACCCAGTACTTC. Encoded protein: CATARGTYQETQYF. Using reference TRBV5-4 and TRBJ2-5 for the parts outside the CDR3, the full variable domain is ETGVTQSPTHLIKTRGQQVTLRCSSQSGHNTVSWYQQALGQGPQFIFQYYREEENGRGNFPPRFSGLQFPNYSSELNVNALELDDSALYLCATARGTYQETQYFGPGTRLLVL.

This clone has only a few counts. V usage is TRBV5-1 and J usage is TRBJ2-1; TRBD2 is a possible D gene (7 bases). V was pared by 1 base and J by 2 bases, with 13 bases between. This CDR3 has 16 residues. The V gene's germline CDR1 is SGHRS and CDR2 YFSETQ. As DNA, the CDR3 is TGCGCCAGCAGCTTGCTCGGGGGGCAGCCCTACAATGAGCAGTTCTTC. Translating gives CASSLLGGQPYNEQFF. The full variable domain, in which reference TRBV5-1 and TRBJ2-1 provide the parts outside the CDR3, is KAGVTQTPRYLIKTRGQQVTLSCSPISGHRSVSWYQQTPGQGLQFLFEYFSETQRNKGNFPGRFSGRQFSNSRSEMNVSTLELGDSALYLCASSLLGGQPYNEQFFGPGTRLTVL.

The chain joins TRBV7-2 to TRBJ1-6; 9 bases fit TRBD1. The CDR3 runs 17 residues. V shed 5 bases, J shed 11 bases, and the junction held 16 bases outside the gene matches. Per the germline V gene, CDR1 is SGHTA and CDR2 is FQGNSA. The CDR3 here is CASSHAGTGSFRPPLHF. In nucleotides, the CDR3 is TGTGCCAGCAGCCACGCCGGGACAGGGAGTTTTCGGCCACCCCTCCACTTT.

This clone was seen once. The CDR3 region is CALGGQVDSPLHF. The CDR3 DNA reads TGTGCCCTGGGTGGACAGGTAGATTCACCCCTCCACTTT. The chain joins TRBV30 to TRBJ1-6; 7 positions agree with TRBD1. V shed 8 bases, J shed 8 bases, and the junction held 9 bases outside the gene matches. The V gene's germline CDR1 is GTSNPN and CDR2 SVGIG (reference sequence). This CDR3 region has 13 residues.

The CDR3 DNA follows: TGTGCCAGCAGTGCTACAGGGGGCGTCCGGACCGGGGAGCTGTTTTTT. Translation gives CASSATGGVRTGELFF. The chain uses TRBV6-1 and TRBJ2-2, with 9 nucleotides matching TRBD1. The CDR3 loop spans 16 amino acids. V gave up 4 bases and J gave up 5 bases; unmatched junction bases: 8. Germline lookup yields CDR1 MNHNS and CDR2 SASEGT.

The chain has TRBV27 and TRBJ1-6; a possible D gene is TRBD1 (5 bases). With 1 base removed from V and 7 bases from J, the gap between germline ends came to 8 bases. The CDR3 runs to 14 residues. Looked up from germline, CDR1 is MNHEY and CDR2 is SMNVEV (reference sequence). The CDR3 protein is CASSLFGGNSPLHF. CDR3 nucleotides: TGTGCCAGCAGTTTATTTGGGGGGAATTCACCCCTCCACTTT.

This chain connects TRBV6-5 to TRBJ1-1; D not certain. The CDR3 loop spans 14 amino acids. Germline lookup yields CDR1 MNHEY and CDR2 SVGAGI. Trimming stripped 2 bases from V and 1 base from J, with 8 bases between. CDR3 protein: CASSYRRGNTEAFF. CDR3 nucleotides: TGTGCCAGCAGTTACCGGCGGGGGAACACTGAAGCTTTCTTT.

CDR3 amino acids: CATRPRGSGVNTEAFF. The CDR3 coding sequence is TGTGCCACCAGGCCTCGGGGGAGTGGAGTGAACACTGAAGCTTTCTTT. The chain combines TRBV15 with TRBJ1-1; tentatively, D is TRBD1 (5 bases). The length of the CDR3 is 16 residues. CDR1 and CDR2 from the germline V gene are LNHNV and YYDKDF (reference sequence). Trimming cost V 6 bases and J 0 bases, with 17 bases left between them.

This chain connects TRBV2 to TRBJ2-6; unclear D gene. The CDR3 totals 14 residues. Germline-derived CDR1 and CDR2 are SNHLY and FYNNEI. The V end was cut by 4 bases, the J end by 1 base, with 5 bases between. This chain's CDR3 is CASSVSSGANVLTF. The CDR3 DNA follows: TGTGCCAGCAGTGTGTCTTCTGGGGCCAACGTCCTGACTTTC.